These T cell receptor beta chains were read from a single sample in a study of human thymus T cells. Data came from immunoSEQ multiplex PCR; TCRdb stores just in-frame clones and leaves some out. The sample comprises approximately 71,000 clones, 85% to 95% of which are singletons, and approximately 0.032% rests with the top ten. Sequenced material: thymus tissue. The receptors here all came from a girl under three years old with a congenital heart defect but otherwise immunologically healthy. Both conserved end residues are part of each CDR3. The D gene is left open where the match is weak. Only part of the rows carry a size: once, few, many, or a class if the clone is expanded.

size	V	D	J	CDR3	DNA
NA	TRBV10-3	NA	TRBJ2-1	CAISTLGPCYNEQFF	TGTGCCATCAGCACCCTGGGACCGTGCTACAATGAGCAGTTCTTC
NA	TRBV7-9	NA	TRBJ2-3	CASSSGPQGNTQYF	TGTGCCAGCAGCTCGGGACCTCAGGGGAATACGCAGTATTTT
once	TRBV10-2	NA	TRBJ2-4	CASSEAGHREPKNIQYF	TGCGCCAGCAGTGAGGCGGGCCACAGGGAGCCCAAAAACATTCAGTACTTC
NA	TRBV27	NA	TRBJ2-7	CASSSGGAKIPYEQYF	TGTGCCAGCAGTTCTGGCGGGGCAAAAATCCCCTACGAGCAGTACTTC
NA	TRBV11-2	NA	TRBJ2-3	CASSLEEGAGTVRTDTQYF	TGTGCCAGCAGCTTAGAGGAGGGGGCCGGGACGGTCAGAACAGATACGCAGTATTTT
NA	TRBV13	NA	TRBJ1-3	CASSAWGVGSGNTIYF	TGTGCCAGCAGCGCCTGGGGGGTCGGATCTGGAAACACCATATATTTT
NA	TRBV30	NA	TRBJ2-7	CAWGYLTYEQYF	TGTGCCTGGGGTTATTTAACCTACGAGCAGTACTTC
NA	TRBV6-5	NA	TRBJ2-1	CASGTNQSSYNEQFF	TGTGCCAGCGGGACCAACCAATCCTCCTACAATGAGCAGTTCTTC
NA	TRBV19	NA	TRBJ1-1	CASSIPVMSATKRMNTEAFF	TGTGCCAGTAGTATCCCCGTGATGTCAGCAACAAAACGTATGAACACTGAAGCTTTCTTT
NA	TRBV18	NA	TRBJ2-3	CASSPPRPIDSTDTQYF	TGTGCCAGCTCACCACCGAGACCGATAGATAGCACAGATACGCAGTATTTT
once	TRBV29-1	NA	TRBJ2-7	CSVEGNHEQYF	TGCAGCGTTGAAGGCAACCACGAGCAGTACTTC
NA	TRBV4-1	TRBD1	TRBJ1-4	CASSQEWGPGQGEKLFF	TGCGCCAGCAGCCAAGAATGGGGCCCGGGACAGGGCGAAAAACTGTTTTTT
NA	TRBV9	NA	TRBJ2-1	CASSGQAPTYNEQFF	TGTGCCAGCAGCGGACAGGCTCCCACGTACAATGAGCAGTTCTTC
NA	TRBV5-6	NA	TRBJ1-2	CASSLAMGHYGYTF	TGTGCCAGCAGCTTGGCCATGGGGCACTATGGCTACACCTTC
NA	TRBV7-9	NA	TRBJ1-3	CASSLDPRRGRGNTIYF	TGTGCCAGCAGCTTAGACCCCCGAAGGGGGAGAGGAAACACCATATATTTT
NA	TRBV28	TRBD2	TRBJ2-1	CASRPQPGPGAGVHNEQFF	TGTGCCAGCAGACCACAGCCTGGTCCGGGAGCGGGAGTCCACAATGAGCAGTTCTTC
NA	TRBV5-6	TRBD2	TRBJ2-1	CASSWEGTVEQFF	TGTGCCAGCAGCTGGGAGGGGACCGTTGAGCAGTTCTTC